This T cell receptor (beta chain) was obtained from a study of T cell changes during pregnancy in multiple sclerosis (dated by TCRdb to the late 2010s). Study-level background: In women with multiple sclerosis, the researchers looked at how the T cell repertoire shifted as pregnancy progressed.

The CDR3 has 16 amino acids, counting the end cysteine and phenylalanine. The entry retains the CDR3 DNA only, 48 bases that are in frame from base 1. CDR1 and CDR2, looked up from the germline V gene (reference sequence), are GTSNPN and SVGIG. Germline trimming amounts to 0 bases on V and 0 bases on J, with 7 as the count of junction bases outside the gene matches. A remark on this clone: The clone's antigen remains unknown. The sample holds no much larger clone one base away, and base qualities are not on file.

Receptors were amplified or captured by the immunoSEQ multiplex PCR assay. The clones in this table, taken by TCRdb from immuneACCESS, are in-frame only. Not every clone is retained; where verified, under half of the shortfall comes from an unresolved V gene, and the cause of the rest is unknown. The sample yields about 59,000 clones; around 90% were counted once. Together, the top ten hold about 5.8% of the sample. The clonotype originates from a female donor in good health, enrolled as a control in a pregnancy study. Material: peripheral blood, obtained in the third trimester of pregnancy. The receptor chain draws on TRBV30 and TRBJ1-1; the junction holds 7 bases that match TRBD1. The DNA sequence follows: TGTGCCTGGAGTGTACATCGGAGGGGGCTGAACACTGAAGCTTTCTTT. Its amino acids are CAWSVHRRGLNTEAFF.